Given below is one TCR beta chain in context. Antigen: not known. This record belongs to a study of cytomegalovirus exposure and HLA in healthy donors. Study details: HLA-typed donors were the source of about 85 million unique TCRs, which an early data release held. Of the donors genotyped, several hundred in all, 65% to 90% fell in the Caucasian-associated ancestry cluster. Study findings and constraints: With high specificity and sensitivity, the classifier reportedly diagnosed cytomegalovirus status.

13 Jbeta primers and 60 Vbeta primers were used for the PCR. In the original processing: Later work found approximately 80 million unique TCR beta chains, with some 11 million shared. Generated by immunoSEQ multiplex PCR, the TCRdb table keeps only in-frame clones and is missing some. The D gene and trimming were derived from the DNA, and the V and J assignments and clone size from that table. The data hold tens of thousands of clones, with more than 60% observed a single time. CDR1 SGDLS and CDR2 YYNGEE come from the germline V gene. CDR3 length: 15 amino acids. Trimming at V came to 4 bases and at J to 4 bases, leaving 6 bases not matched to a gene.

This receptor was obtained from a man aged 45-65 years in good health and CMV-seropositive. The sample comprised PBMCs. The chain has TRBV9 and TRBJ2-1, with 9 bases that match TRBD2. DNA of the CDR3: TGTGCCAGCAGCCCAGACAGCGGGGGGTACAATGAGCAGTTCTTC. It translates to CASSPDSGGYNEQFF.